This TCR beta chain was retrieved from a study of T cells in localized non-small cell lung cancer. This clone has more than one count but fewer than ten. Antigen specificity is unknown. General study results and limits: Higher adjacent-lung clonality was associated with shorter survival.

Using immunoSEQ multiplex PCR, the repertoire was profiled, and TCRdb retains in-frame clones only, with some absent. Altogether about 59,000 clones are present, about 90% being singletons, with the ten largest covering around 20%. CDR3 length equals 16 residues. V lost 3 bases and J lost 3, with 17 bases in between. Germline CDR1 reads LNHNV; CDR2 reads YYDKDF (reference sequence). Sample: peripheral blood, taken before any cancer treatment. The rearrangement joins TRBV15 to TRBJ1-2; D gene uncertain. This TCR was recovered from a man aged 40 to 70 with stage I squamous cell lung carcinoma. CDR3: CATSSRRRLEDYGYTF. CDR3 DNA: TGTGCCACCAGCAGCCGACGACGGTTGGAGGACTATGGCTACACCTTC.